These T cell receptor beta chains were read from a single sample in a study of blood T cells in healthy people across ages. TCRdb re-called the 5' RACE reads through MiXCR, storing one row per CDR3 protein. Altogether under 2,000,000 distinct CDR3 sequences are present, about 50% being singletons, with the ten largest covering less than 2.5%. What was sequenced was blood. The receptors were gathered from a woman aged 40 to 55 in good health. The CDR3 runs from the conserved cysteine through the conserved F or W. D genes are given only for firm matches. Only some rows state a clone size, as once, few, many or a class for expanded clones.

V gene: TRBV9; clone size: .; D gene: TRBD1; J gene: TRBJ2-5; CDR3 DNA: TGTGCCAGCAGCCCCCGGGACAGGGCGGAAGAGACCCAGTACTTC; CDR3 protein: CASSPRDRAEETQYF
V gene: TRBV9; clone size: .; D gene: .; J gene: TRBJ2-3; CDR3 DNA: TGTGCCAGCAGCGTAGAGGGTCAGGGTGTTGCAGGGTGGGACACAGATACGCAGTATTTT; CDR3 protein: CASSVEGQGVAGWDTDTQYF
V gene: TRBV7-8; clone size: .; D gene: TRBD1; J gene: TRBJ2-5; CDR3 DNA: TGTGCCAGCAGCTTAGGTGTGGGGGGCAGGGGGCGCCGGGAGACCCAGTACTTC; CDR3 protein: CASSLGVGGRGRRETQYF
V gene: TRBV6-5; clone size: once; D gene: .; J gene: TRBJ2-7; CDR3 DNA: TGTGCCAGCAGTCCCGCCTGGACGGAATTCTACGAGCAGTACTTC; CDR3 protein: CASSPAWTEFYEQYF
V gene: TRBV5-1; clone size: .; D gene: TRBD1; J gene: TRBJ2-2; CDR3 DNA: TGCGCCAGCAGCCTACTACCGGGACAGGGCACCGGGGAGCTGTTTTTT; CDR3 protein: CASSLLPGQGTGELFF
V gene: TRBV4-3; clone size: .; D gene: .; J gene: TRBJ1-4; CDR3 DNA: TGCGCCAGCAGCCAAGGGGGAGGGTCCCGAGAAAAACTGTTTTTT; CDR3 protein: CASSQGGGSREKLFF
V gene: TRBV5-1; clone size: many; D gene: .; J gene: TRBJ2-1; CDR3 DNA: TGCGCCAGCAGCCCAACTAGGAATACCTACAATGAGCAGTTCTTC; CDR3 protein: CASSPTRNTYNEQFF
V gene: TRBV5-1; clone size: once; D gene: TRBD1; J gene: TRBJ2-1; CDR3 DNA: TGCGCCAGTGCACCGGGACAGGACTACAATGAGCAGTTCTTC; CDR3 protein: CASAPGQDYNEQFF
V gene: TRBV7-2; clone size: few; D gene: TRBD2; J gene: TRBJ2-1; CDR3 DNA: TGTGCCAGCAGCTTAGGGCTAGCGGGGGGGCGAGGTGAGCAGTTCTTC; CDR3 protein: CASSLGLAGGRGEQFF
V gene: TRBV12-3/TRBV12-4; clone size: .; D gene: TRBD2; J gene: TRBJ2-1; CDR3 DNA: TGTGCCAGCAGTCGACTAGCGGGGGGGGCCAATGAGCAGTTCTTC; CDR3 protein: CASSRLAGGANEQFF
V gene: TRBV11-2; clone size: few; D gene: .; J gene: TRBJ2-3; CDR3 DNA: TGTGCCAGCAGCTTAACTCGAGTTGGCAGCACAGATACGCAGTATTTT; CDR3 protein: CASSLTRVGSTDTQYF
V gene: TRBV28; clone size: .; D gene: TRBD1; J gene: TRBJ1-5; CDR3 DNA: TGTGCCAGCAGTTTGAGGGGGCGACGTAATCAGCCCCAGCATTTT; CDR3 protein: CASSLRGRRNQPQHF
V gene: TRBV4-3; clone size: .; D gene: .; J gene: TRBJ1-5; CDR3 DNA: TGCGCCAGCAGCCAAGGTATCGGGGGGCGAGTACCCCAGCATTTT; CDR3 protein: CASSQGIGGRVPQHF
V gene: TRBV4-1; clone size: .; D gene: .; J gene: TRBJ1-1; CDR3 DNA: TGCGCCAGCAGCCAAGATGGCTCAGGGCCGAACACTGAAGCTTTCTTT; CDR3 protein: CASSQDGSGPNTEAFF
V gene: TRBV24-1; clone size: .; D gene: .; J gene: TRBJ1-2; CDR3 DNA: TGTGCCACCAGTGATGATCGGGGGGCGTATGGCTACACCTTC; CDR3 protein: CATSDDRGAYGYTF
V gene: TRBV5-1; clone size: .; D gene: TRBD2; J gene: TRBJ2-3; CDR3 DNA: TGCGCCAGCAGCCCAAGGACTAGCGGGGGGGCGAGCACAGATACGCAGTATTTT; CDR3 protein: CASSPRTSGGASTDTQYF
V gene: TRBV7-2; clone size: .; D gene: .; J gene: TRBJ1-6; CDR3 DNA: TGTGCCAGCAGCCGAATTACTGGGCTCTATTCACCCCTCCACTTT; CDR3 protein: CASSRITGLYSPLHF
V gene: TRBV28; clone size: .; D gene: .; J gene: TRBJ1-5; CDR3 DNA: TGTGCCAGCAGTGTATACGCACGCCCTTATAGCAATCAGCCCCAGCATTTT; CDR3 protein: CASSVYARPYSNQPQHF
V gene: TRBV7-2; clone size: .; D gene: .; J gene: TRBJ2-5; CDR3 DNA: TGTGCCAGCAGCTTAGTTTCTAGGGACCTAGGGGGGTGGAGCGGGCAGTACTTC; CDR3 protein: CASSLVSRDLGGWSGQYF
V gene: TRBV20-1; clone size: few; D gene: .; J gene: TRBJ2-5; CDR3 DNA: TGCAGTGCTAGAGATAGAAACGGCCAAGAGACCCAGTACTTC; CDR3 protein: CSARDRNGQETQYF
V gene: TRBV9; clone size: .; D gene: TRBD2; J gene: TRBJ2-3; CDR3 DNA: TGTGCCAGCAGCATCAAGGGAGCGGGGGTCACAGATACGCAGTATTTT; CDR3 protein: CASSIKGAGVTDTQYF
V gene: TRBV3-1; clone size: few; D gene: TRBD1; J gene: TRBJ1-2; CDR3 DNA: TGTGCCAGCAGCCCTTACAGGGGGAACGGCTATGGCTACACCTTC; CDR3 protein: CASSPYRGNGYGYTF
V gene: TRBV29-1; clone size: .; D gene: .; J gene: TRBJ2-3; CDR3 DNA: TGCAGCGTTGCCCTGATTAGTGGTCCCACAGATACGCAGTATTTT; CDR3 protein: CSVALISGPTDTQYF
V gene: TRBV7-2; clone size: few; D gene: .; J gene: TRBJ2-7; CDR3 DNA: TGTGCCAGCAGCTTAGTAATGAACAGTAACTACGAGCAGTACTTC; CDR3 protein: CASSLVMNSNYEQYF
V gene: TRBV18; clone size: .; D gene: .; J gene: TRBJ2-5; CDR3 DNA: TGTGCCAGCTCACCGCATCCGCGGGCGGAGACCCAGTACTTC; CDR3 protein: CASSPHPRAETQYF
V gene: TRBV6-1; clone size: .; D gene: .; J gene: TRBJ2-7; CDR3 DNA: TGTGCCAGCAGAGGGACACCAAGATTATACGAGCAGTACTTC; CDR3 protein: CASRGTPRLYEQYF
V gene: TRBV18; clone size: .; D gene: .; J gene: TRBJ2-7; CDR3 DNA: TGTGCCAGCTCACTACTTCCAGGGGTAGAAAGGAACGAGCAGTACTTC; CDR3 protein: CASSLLPGVERNEQYF
V gene: TRBV2; clone size: .; D gene: .; J gene: TRBJ2-7; CDR3 DNA: TGTGCCAGCAGACAGGGAGGCGACGAGCAGTACTTC; CDR3 protein: CASRQGGDEQYF
V gene: TRBV28; clone size: .; D gene: .; J gene: TRBJ2-1; CDR3 DNA: TGTGCCAGCAGTTTATCCGCATTTTACAATGAGCAGTTCTTC; CDR3 protein: CASSLSAFYNEQFF
V gene: TRBV29-1; clone size: few; D gene: .; J gene: TRBJ1-1; CDR3 DNA: TGCAGTCTAGGGCGGGAGGGGACTGAAGCTTTCTTT; CDR3 protein: CSLGREGTEAFF
V gene: TRBV27; clone size: few; D gene: .; J gene: TRBJ2-7; CDR3 DNA: TGTGCCAGCAGTTTGATGGCGGGGCCGTACGAGCAGTACTTC; CDR3 protein: CASSLMAGPYEQYF
V gene: TRBV7-9; clone size: many; D gene: TRBD2; J gene: TRBJ2-3; CDR3 DNA: TGTGCCAGCAGCTTGGGACTAGCGGTCACAGATACGCAGTATTTT; CDR3 protein: CASSLGLAVTDTQYF
V gene: TRBV5-1; clone size: .; D gene: TRBD1; J gene: TRBJ1-2; CDR3 DNA: TGCGCCAGCAGCCCAGGGGGCCTTAGGGGCCACACCTTC; CDR3 protein: CASSPGGLRGHTF
V gene: TRBV12-3/TRBV12-4; clone size: .; D gene: .; J gene: TRBJ2-7; CDR3 DNA: TGTGCCAGCCGCCGGGACGGAACCTACGAGCAGTACTTC; CDR3 protein: CASRRDGTYEQYF
V gene: TRBV7-2; clone size: .; D gene: TRBD2; J gene: TRBJ2-3; CDR3 DNA: TGTGCCAGCAGCCTGCCGGCGGGGGGAGGAACAGATACGCAGTATTTT; CDR3 protein: CASSLPAGGGTDTQYF
V gene: TRBV3-1; clone size: .; D gene: .; J gene: TRBJ1-2; CDR3 DNA: TGTGCCAGCAGCCTCTCCCGACAGACCTTTGGCTACACCTTC; CDR3 protein: CASSLSRQTFGYTF
V gene: TRBV6-5; clone size: few; D gene: TRBD2; J gene: TRBJ2-3; CDR3 DNA: TGTGCCAGCAGGCAACTAGCGGACACAGATACGCAGTATTTT; CDR3 protein: CASRQLADTDTQYF
V gene: TRBV7-2; clone size: .; D gene: .; J gene: TRBJ2-1; CDR3 DNA: TGTGCCAGCAGCTTCGACTCAATCAATGAGCAGTTCTTC; CDR3 protein: CASSFDSINEQFF
V gene: TRBV27; clone size: .; D gene: .; J gene: TRBJ2-1; CDR3 DNA: TGTGCCAGCAGTTTCACTCCCGTTACATACAATGAGCAGTTCTTC; CDR3 protein: CASSFTPVTYNEQFF
V gene: TRBV12-3/TRBV12-4; clone size: .; D gene: .; J gene: TRBJ2-3; CDR3 DNA: TGTGCCAGCAGGGGGGCAGGGGAGAGCACAGATACGCGGTATTTT; CDR3 protein: CASRGAGESTDTRYF
V gene: TRBV28; clone size: many; D gene: .; J gene: TRBJ2-7; CDR3 DNA: TGTGCCAGCAGCCCAGCAGGTGGCTACGAGCAGTACTTC; CDR3 protein: CASSPAGGYEQYF
V gene: TRBV7-3; clone size: .; D gene: .; J gene: TRBJ2-1; CDR3 DNA: TGTGCCAGCAGTTGGGACCATGCCGGCAATGAGCAGTTCTTC; CDR3 protein: CASSWDHAGNEQFF
V gene: TRBV20-1; clone size: .; D gene: .; J gene: TRBJ1-4; CDR3 DNA: TGCAGTGCTAGAGTCGAGGCAGGGTCTAATGAAAAACTGTTTTTT; CDR3 protein: CSARVEAGSNEKLFF
V gene: TRBV4-2; clone size: many; D gene: .; J gene: TRBJ2-3; CDR3 DNA: TGTGCCAGCAGCCAAGAAGCAAGCACAGATACGCAGTATTTT; CDR3 protein: CASSQEASTDTQYF
V gene: TRBV10-3; clone size: many; D gene: .; J gene: TRBJ1-5; CDR3 DNA: TGTGCCATCAGTGAATCGGGCAATCAGCCCCAGCATTTT; CDR3 protein: CAISESGNQPQHF
V gene: TRBV9; clone size: few; D gene: .; J gene: TRBJ1-4; CDR3 DNA: TGTGCCAGCAGCGTATCCGGACTAACTAATGAAAAACTGTTTTTT; CDR3 protein: CASSVSGLTNEKLFF
V gene: TRBV12-3/TRBV12-4; clone size: .; D gene: .; J gene: TRBJ2-3; CDR3 DNA: TGTGCCAGCAGTTTCGGAGAGGTGCCAGATACGCAGTATTTT; CDR3 protein: CASSFGEVPDTQYF
V gene: TRBV6-2/TRBV6-3; clone size: .; D gene: TRBD1; J gene: TRBJ2-1; CDR3 DNA: TGTGCCAGCAGTTACCTAAGGGACAGGATCTACAATGAGCAGTTCTTC; CDR3 protein: CASSYLRDRIYNEQFF
V gene: TRBV28; clone size: .; D gene: .; J gene: TRBJ1-1; CDR3 DNA: TGTGCCAGCCGGCGGTCCAGGGTTCTCCGTGAAGCTTTCTTT; CDR3 protein: CASRRSRVLREAFF
V gene: TRBV6-5; clone size: .; D gene: .; J gene: TRBJ1-1; CDR3 DNA: TGTGCCAGCAGCAGAGGTGGTGGGTTTTCCACTGAAGCTTTCTTT; CDR3 protein: CASSRGGGFSTEAFF
V gene: TRBV13; clone size: .; D gene: .; J gene: TRBJ2-7; CDR3 DNA: TGTGCCAGCAGCCTAAGGGCCGCGGGGGCCCACGAGCAGTACTTC; CDR3 protein: CASSLRAAGAHEQYF
V gene: TRBV3-1; clone size: many; D gene: TRBD2; J gene: TRBJ2-3; CDR3 DNA: TGTGCCAGCAGCCCCCTAGCGGGGGGCAGCACAGATACGCAGTATTTT; CDR3 protein: CASSPLAGGSTDTQYF
V gene: TRBV7-8; clone size: .; D gene: .; J gene: TRBJ2-4; CDR3 DNA: TGTGCCAGCAGCCAGAGAGGTTCCAAAAACATTCAGTACTTC; CDR3 protein: CASSQRGSKNIQYF